What follows describes a single TCR beta chain. The V and J ends lost 2 bases and 0 bases, in that order; junction bases with no gene match: 2. Germline V gives CDR1 KGHDR, CDR2 SFDVKD. The CDR3 is 15 residues long. The sample is drawn from a study of blood T cell repertoires in COVID-19. At the level of the study: Acute-phase and convalescent COVID-19 samples originated in the United States, Italy and Spain. Nucleic acid was either cDNA or gDNA, and it came from T cells, B-cell-depleted T cells, or PBMCs.

Produced via immunoSEQ multiplex PCR; TCRdb's table is partial and in-frame only. The repertoire holds 17,000 or so clones, with 65% to 85% as singletons. The chain is built from TRBV24-1 and TRBJ2-5; TRBD1 agrees at 7 bases. The specimen was peripheral blood. The receptor was derived from a middle-aged man with active or convalescent COVID-19. Here the CDR3 DNA reads TGTGCCACCAGTGATTCCAGGGGGTACCAAGAGACCCAGTACTTC. Protein: CATSDSRGYQETQYF.